Listed below are T cell receptor beta chains from one sample, sequenced in a study of cytomegalovirus exposure and HLA in healthy donors. The repertoire was sequenced with immunoSEQ multiplex PCR; TCRdb's copy has only in-frame clones and lacks some. The sample lists under 200,000 clones, 77% occurring once. The sequenced sample was PBMCs. The receptors were gathered from a woman aged 40 to 49 in good health and CMV-seropositive. Each CDR3 is given with its conserved first and last residue. Some rows have no size entry. The others give once, few or many, or a class for an expanded clone.

v_call: TRBV5-1; clone_size: NA; j_call: TRBJ1-4; cdr3_aa: CASSFQGNNEKLFF
v_call: TRBV5-1; clone_size: once; j_call: TRBJ1-2; cdr3_aa: CASREGLNYGYTF
v_call: TRBV10-3; clone_size: NA; j_call: TRBJ2-1; cdr3_aa: CAINPAGGYNEQFF
v_call: TRBV18; clone_size: NA; j_call: TRBJ2-1; cdr3_aa: CASSPPTSGGNNEQFF
v_call: TRBV2; clone_size: NA; j_call: TRBJ2-3; cdr3_aa: CASRDVGGDTQYF
v_call: TRBV19; clone_size: NA; j_call: TRBJ1-2; cdr3_aa: CASSILGDYGYTF
v_call: TRBV19; clone_size: NA; j_call: TRBJ2-7; cdr3_aa: CASSISGASAGEREQYF
v_call: TRBV6-5; clone_size: NA; j_call: TRBJ2-7; cdr3_aa: CASSYPRQGGPLEQYF
v_call: TRBV29-1; clone_size: NA; j_call: TRBJ2-1; cdr3_aa: CSGTGQGIEQFF
v_call: TRBV4-1; clone_size: NA; j_call: TRBJ2-1; cdr3_aa: CASSLLGLSYNEQFF
v_call: TRBV28; clone_size: NA; j_call: TRBJ1-6; cdr3_aa: CASSSETVYNSPLHF
v_call: TRBV5-1; clone_size: NA; j_call: TRBJ2-2; cdr3_aa: CASSFSDSFRELFF
v_call: TRBV4-3; clone_size: NA; j_call: TRBJ1-1; cdr3_aa: CASSQGPGGTAEAFF
v_call: TRBV11-3; clone_size: NA; j_call: TRBJ2-7; cdr3_aa: CASSSVGTGSYEQYF
v_call: TRBV6-5; clone_size: NA; j_call: TRBJ1-1; cdr3_aa: CASSRSSSNTEAFF
v_call: TRBV2; clone_size: NA; j_call: TRBJ1-1; cdr3_aa: CASSELSGADEAFF